The 31 T cell receptor beta chains in this list originate from one sample, sequenced in a study of blood T cell repertoires in COVID-19. Data came from immunoSEQ multiplex PCR; TCRdb stores just in-frame clones and leaves some out. In the table there are a few hundred thousand clones, about 85% of which are singletons. Sequenced input: peripheral blood. All receptors come from a woman between 45 and 60 years old who had recovered from COVID-19.

The count of this clone is one. V gene TRBV5-5 combines with J gene TRBJ2-7, with D possibly being TRBD2 (5 bases). Per the germline V gene, CDR1 is SGHKS and CDR2 is YYEKEE (reference sequence). There are 15 residues in the CDR3. The V end was cut by 4 bases, the J end by 3 bases, with 17 bases between. CDR3 DNA sequence: TGTGCCAGCAGCCCCCCTGAGGGTGAACTCTACGAGCAGTACTTC. Its translation: CASSPPEGELYEQYF.

This rearrangement joins TRBV5-6 to TRBJ2-3; D call uncertain. V was shortened by 2 bases and J by 4 bases, with 5 bases between the two germline ends. This CDR3 comprises 12 residues. Germline V gene lookup returns CDR1 SGHDT and CDR2 YYEEEE. The CDR3 nucleotides read TGTGCCAGCAGCTTTAGTGCAGATACGCAGTATTTT. It encodes CASSFSADTQYF.

This chain connects TRBV19 to TRBJ1-2; D may be TRBD1 (6 bases). The germline V and J ends were trimmed by 6 bases and 0 bases, with 11 bases remaining between them. From germline, CDR1 is LNHDA and CDR2 SQIVND (reference sequence). CDR3 length: 14 residues. Here the CDR3 reads CASSRDNSNYGYTF. The CDR3 nucleotides are TGTGCCAGTAGCAGGGACAACTCTAACTATGGCTACACCTTC.

The chain recombines TRBV28 with TRBJ2-3; D is perhaps TRBD1 (6 bases). CDR1 is MDHEN, CDR2 SYDVKM, per germline. V lost 5 bases and J lost 3, with 9 bases in between. The CDR3 sequence is 13 residues long. DNA for the CDR3: TGTGCCAGCAGTACACAGGGAACAGATACGCAGTATTTT. It specifies CASSTQGTDTQYF.

J is TRBJ1-2 and V is TRBV27; 12 bases agree with TRBD1. Germline trimming cut 5 bases from V and 5 bases from J; bases unmatched to any gene: 6. Germline CDR1 and CDR2: MNHEY and SMNVEV (reference sequence). This CDR3 is built from 15 residues. The DNA for the CDR3 is TGTGCCAGCAGTCTTGGGACAGGGGGCGGGTATGGCTACACCTTC. This gives the protein CASSLGTGGGYGYTF.

This chain links TRBV5-1 with TRBJ2-1, with TRBD1 identical over 7 bases. V was clipped by 4 bases and J by 10 bases; unmatched bases: 5. This CDR3 has 12 amino acids. The germline CDR1 and CDR2 sequences are SGHRS and YFSETQ. The CDR3 DNA is TGCGCCAGCAGCCCCCAACAGGGGGAGCAGTTCTTC. Translated, it gives CASSPQQGEQFF.

The CDR3 region is CASSAYGGEYRNTEAFF. CDR3 in DNA: TGTGCCAGCAGCGCCTACGGGGGAGAGTATCGGAACACTGAAGCTTTCTTT. The rearrangement links TRBV9 to TRBJ1-1; TRBD1 is a possible D gene (5 bases). Germline-derived CDR1 and CDR2 are SGDLS and YYNGEE. V lost 3 bases to trimming and J lost 1 base, with 19 bases between them. The CDR3 has 17 amino acids. The entire variable domain, with the rest obtained from reference TRBV9 and TRBJ1-1, is as follows: DSGVTQTPKHLITATGQRVTLRCSPRSGDLSVYWYQQSLDQGLQFLIQYYNGEERAKGNILERFSAQQFPDLHSELNLSSLELGDSALYFCASSAYGGEYRNTEAFFGQGTRLTVV.

The chain combines TRBV30 with TRBJ2-3; the D gene is possibly TRBD1 (6 bases). Germline CDR1 reads GTSNPN; CDR2 reads SVGIG (reference sequence). V dropped 2 bases and J dropped 6 bases, with 24 bases sitting between them. The CDR3 is 17 amino acids. The CDR3 DNA reads TGTGCCTGGAGTACTGGGGGCCTAACTGTCCTCTGGGATACGCAGTATTTT. Its protein product is CAWSTGGLTVLWDTQYF.

This sequence joins TRBV27 and TRBJ1-6; D unresolved. Trimming cost V 2 bases and J 7 bases, with 9 bases left between them. The germline V gene encodes CDR1 MNHEY and CDR2 SMNVEV (reference sequence). This CDR3 is 14 amino acids long. In DNA form, the CDR3 reads TGTGCCAGCAGTTTAGGCCTGCCAAATTCACCCCTCCACTTT. Translation: CASSLGLPNSPLHF.

The chain uses TRBV6-1 and TRBJ2-1, with 9 bases lining up with TRBD2. CDR1 MNHNS and CDR2 SASEGT come from the germline V gene. The length of the CDR3 is 18 residues. The J segment lost 3 bases and the V segment lost 1 base, leaving 10 bases of the junction unmatched. This CDR3 reads CASSEGAGGLTIYNEQFF. The CDR3, as DNA: TGTGCCAGCAGTGAAGGAGCGGGAGGACTAACTATCTACAATGAGCAGTTCTTC.

CDR3 in DNA: TGTGCCAGCTCACACGCGGACAGGGAGTGGAAAAAACTGTTTTTT. The encoded protein is CASSHADREWKKLFF. The V and J genes are TRBV18 and TRBJ1-4; 8 bases match TRBD1. The CDR3 has 15 residues. The germline CDR1 and CDR2 sequences are KGHSH and LQKENI. V shed 4 bases and J 9 bases; nucleotides not matched to a gene: 10.

This sequence joins TRBV4-3 and TRBJ2-3; 9 positions match TRBD2. Germline V gene lookup returns CDR1 LGHNA and CDR2 YSLEER. The trim removed 1 base at V and 4 bases at J, leaving 9 bases unmatched. The CDR3 is made up of 17 amino acids. DNA for the CDR3: TGCGCCAGCAGCCAAGTCCATAGCGGGAGTTTTGCAGATACGCAGTATTTT. It encodes CASSQVHSGSFADTQYF.

Remarks on this clone: The sample has other DNA sequences that encode this CDR3 too. The V call is TRBV5-1, the J call TRBJ2-3, with a tentative D call TRBD2 (6 bases). This CDR3 has 15 amino acids. CDR1 and CDR2 (germline): SGHRS, YFSETQ. V was cut by 4 bases and J by 1 base, with 13 bases left in between. The CDR3 protein is CASSLRGLGTDTQYF. CDR3 sequence (DNA): TGCGCCAGCAGCCTGCGGGGCCTTGGCACAGATACGCAGTATTTT.

The chain couples TRBV9 to TRBJ2-7, with 7 nucleotides matching TRBD2. CDR3 length: 18 residues. The trim removed 0 bases at V and 4 bases at J, leaving 16 bases unmatched. Germline V gene lookup returns CDR1 SGDLS and CDR2 YYNGEE. CDR3 residues: CASSVGNRGEGRSYEQYF. CDR3 DNA: TGTGCCAGCAGCGTAGGTAATCGTGGGGAGGGACGGAGTTACGAGCAGTACTTC.

The chain joins TRBV18 to TRBJ1-4; maybe TRBD1 (6 bases). With 3 bases removed from V and 5 bases from J, the gap between germline ends came to 10 bases. Germline V gives CDR1 KGHSH, CDR2 LQKENI. The CDR3 is 14 residues long. In DNA form, the CDR3 reads TGTGCCAGCTCACCCCCGGGGGGCAATGAAAAACTGTTTTTT. Protein sequence: CASSPPGGNEKLFF.

J is TRBJ1-2 and V is TRBV7-8; 8 nucleotides line up with TRBD1. With V trimmed by 11 bases and J by 3 bases, 11 bases remained unmatched. From germline, CDR1 is SGHVS and CDR2 FQNEAQ. The CDR3 runs 14 residues. CDR3 nucleotide sequence: TGTGCCTCCACGGACAGGGTTGATGACTATGGCTACACCTTC. It encodes CASTDRVDDYGYTF.

The chain carries TRBV11-1 and TRBJ2-1, with 9 bases lining up with TRBD2. Germline lookup yields CDR1 SGHAT and CDR2 FQDESV (reference sequence). This CDR3 contains 15 residues. The V and J ends lost 5 bases and 3 bases, in that order; junction bases with no gene match: 5. CDR3 nucleotides: TGTGCCAGCAGCCCCCTAGCGGGGATCTACAATGAGCAGTTCTTC. Translated: CASSPLAGIYNEQFF. The variable domain in full, completed from reference TRBV11-1 and TRBJ2-1, reads EAEVAQSPRYKITEKSQAVAFWCDPISGHATLYWYRQILGQGPELLVQFQDESVVDDSQLPKDRFSAERLKGVDSTLKIQPAELGDSAMYLCASSPLAGIYNEQFFGPGTRLTVL.

V is TRBV6-5 and J is TRBJ1-6, with D possibly being TRBD1 (6 bases). Germline CDR1 is MNHEY and CDR2 is SVGAGI. CDR3 length equals 15 residues. Trimming took 7 bases from V and 7 from J, leaving 17 bases between them. For the CDR3, the DNA is TGTGCCAGCACCTTAGGGGGGGGCCTAAATTCACCCCTCCACTTT. Translation: CASTLGGGLNSPLHF.

The chain combines TRBV11-2 with TRBJ1-3, with D uncertain. The CDR3 runs to 13 residues. Looked up from germline, CDR1 is SGHAT and CDR2 is FQNNGV. V was pared by 11 bases and J by 0 bases, with 11 bases between. The CDR3 region is CAGGSLSGNTIYF. CDR3 bases: TGTGCCGGAGGGAGCCTCTCTGGAAACACCATATATTTT.

A single count supports this clone. This sequence joins TRBV19 and TRBJ1-5; the D is unclear. The CDR3 runs 13 residues. The germline gives CDR1 LNHDA, CDR2 SQIVND (reference sequence). The V gene lost 5 bases and the J gene lost 4 bases, with 9 bases spanning the gap. In nucleotides, the CDR3 is TGTGCCAGTAGTGTCGACATAAATCAGCCCCAGCATTTT. It codes for CASSVDINQPQHF.

This clone was detected only a few times. The V gene is TRBV19, the J gene TRBJ2-7; 10 nucleotides match TRBD1. After removal of 4 bases from V and 2 bases from J, the junction contained 8 bases not matched to a gene. There are 16 residues in the CDR3. The germline gives CDR1 LNHDA, CDR2 SQIVND (reference sequence). The CDR3 protein is CASSRQGANKPYEQYF. The CDR3, as DNA: TGTGCCAGTAGTAGACAGGGGGCGAATAAACCCTACGAGCAGTACTTC.

This rearrangement joins TRBV9 to TRBJ2-3; no firm D call. The germline V and J ends were trimmed by 0 bases and 8 bases, with 7 bases remaining between them. CDR1 SGDLS and CDR2 YYNGEE come from the germline V gene. CDR3 size: 12 residues. In DNA form, the CDR3 reads TGTGCCAGCAGCGTAGCCCTAGGTACGCAGTATTTT. Its translation is CASSVALGTQYF. Complete variable domain (other parts from reference TRBV9 and TRBJ2-3): DSGVTQTPKHLITATGQRVTLRCSPRSGDLSVYWYQQSLDQGLQFLIQYYNGEERAKGNILERFSAQQFPDLHSELNLSSLELGDSALYFCASSVALGTQYFGPGTRLTVL.

The chain couples TRBV9 to TRBJ2-3; 13 bases match TRBD2. The junction had 3 bases not matched to a gene; V was cut back by 4 bases and J by 1 base. The germline gives CDR1 SGDLS, CDR2 YYNGEE. The CDR3 covers 16 residues. CDR3: CASSLTSGRGTDTQYF. The CDR3 region has the DNA TGTGCCAGCAGCCTTACTAGCGGGAGGGGCACAGATACGCAGTATTTT.

V gene TRBV5-4 combines with J gene TRBJ1-2, with TRBD1 matching over 8 bases. CDR1 SGHNT and CDR2 YYREEE come from the germline V gene (reference sequence). The J segment lost 7 bases and the V segment lost 0 bases, leaving 2 bases of the junction unmatched. This CDR3 is 13 amino acids long. The CDR3 region is CASSLVGTGGYTF. CDR3 in DNA: TGTGCCAGCAGCTTGGTTGGGACAGGTGGCTACACCTTC.

The gene calls are TRBV28 and TRBJ2-3; 9 nucleotides line up with TRBD1. V lost 6 bases, J lost 2 bases, and 6 bases stayed unmatched. The V gene's germline CDR1 is MDHEN and CDR2 SYDVKM. The CDR3 spans 15 residues. The CDR3 nucleotides read TGTGCCAGCAGGGATCGGGACAGGGACACAGATACGCAGTATTTT. Translated: CASRDRDRDTDTQYF.

This clone was observed a single time. The rearrangement links TRBV15 to TRBJ2-7; maybe TRBD2 (6 bases). This CDR3 comprises 13 residues. Deletions cut 10 bases from V and 7 bases from J, with 20 bases between. Germline V gene data show CDR1 as LNHNV and CDR2 as YYDKDF (reference sequence). The CDR3 region has the DNA TGTGCCATCGCGAGACTAGTTTCCAGTGAGCAGTACTTC. Amino acid sequence: CAIARLVSSEQYF.

This CDR3 is CASSLAGQGWDYGYTF. The CDR3 nucleotides read TGTGCCAGCAGCTTGGCGGGACAGGGATGGGACTATGGCTACACCTTC. The J gene is TRBJ1-2, the V gene TRBV5-6, with 9 nucleotides matching TRBD1. CDR3 length: 16 amino acids. The J segment lost 3 bases and the V segment lost 0 bases, leaving 6 bases of the junction unmatched. Germline assignment: CDR1 SGHDT and CDR2 YYEEEE.

The rearrangement links TRBV5-6 to TRBJ1-5, with no clear D. Germline values: CDR1 SGHDT, CDR2 YYEEEE. Trimming took off 2 bases at V and 6 bases at J, with 9 bases between the two ends. This CDR3 has 13 residues. In DNA, the CDR3 is TGTGCCAGCAGCTTAGAGAGAAGTCAGCCCCAGCATTTT. Its translation is CASSLERSQPQHF.

As for this clone: In the same sample, other DNA sequences code for this CDR3. V usage is TRBV3-1 (or the pseudogene TRBV3-2) and J usage is TRBJ1-1; 8 bases map to TRBD1. The V gene's germline CDR1 is LGHDT and CDR2 YNNKEL (reference sequence). This CDR3 comprises 14 residues. V gave up 4 bases and J gave up 5 bases; unmatched junction bases: 6. The CDR3 protein is CASSLGQGGTEAFF. The CDR3 DNA follows: TGTGCCAGCAGCCTCGGACAGGGAGGGACTGAAGCTTTCTTT.

The rearrangement links TRBV7-9 to TRBJ1-4; D might be TRBD1 (6 bases). Trimming cost V 5 bases and J 6 bases, with 10 bases left between them. CDR3 size: 13 residues. The germline gives CDR1 SEHNR, CDR2 FQNEAQ (reference sequence). CDR3 in amino acids: CASSPRQDEKLFF. The CDR3 DNA reads TGTGCCAGCAGCCCTAGACAGGATGAAAAACTGTTTTTT.

V usage is TRBV6-5 and J usage is TRBJ1-5; D not certain. Germline CDR1 and CDR2: MNHEY and SVGAGI. The CDR3 extends over 15 amino acids. V lost 6 bases and J 5 bases, leaving 17 bases between the germline ends. CDR3 sequence: CASRKGRGSDQPQHF. The CDR3 DNA is TGTGCCAGCAGGAAAGGGAGAGGGTCGGATCAGCCCCAGCATTTT.